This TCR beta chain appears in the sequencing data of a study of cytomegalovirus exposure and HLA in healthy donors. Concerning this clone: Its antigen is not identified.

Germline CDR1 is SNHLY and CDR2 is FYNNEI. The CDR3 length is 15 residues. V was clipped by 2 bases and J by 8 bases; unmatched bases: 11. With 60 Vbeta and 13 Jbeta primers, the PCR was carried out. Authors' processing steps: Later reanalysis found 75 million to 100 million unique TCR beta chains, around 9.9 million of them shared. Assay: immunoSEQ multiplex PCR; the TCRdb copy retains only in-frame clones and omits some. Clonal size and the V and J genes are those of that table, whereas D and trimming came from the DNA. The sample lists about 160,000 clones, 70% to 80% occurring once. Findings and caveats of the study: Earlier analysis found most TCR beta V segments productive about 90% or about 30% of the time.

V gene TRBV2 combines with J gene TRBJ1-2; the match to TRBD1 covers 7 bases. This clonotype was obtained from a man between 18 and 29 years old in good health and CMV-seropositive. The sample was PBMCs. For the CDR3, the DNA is TGTGCCAGCAGTGAACTAGGCAGGGGGTCGGGAGGCTACACCTTC. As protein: CASSELGRGSGGYTF.